This TCR beta chain was recovered during a study of early T cells in non-severe SARS-CoV-2 infection. Overall study context: Chains were unpaired, as sequencing was done on bulk RNA from unsorted whole blood.

In its sample, this clonotype was seen many times. Its antigen is undetermined. The library protocol tagged individual cDNA molecules with unique molecular identifiers. TCRdb itself ran the 5' RACE reads through MiXCR, one entry per CDR3 protein. The sample has 45,000 to 60,000 distinct CDR3 sequences, less than 9.5% seen once. Study findings and constraints: VDJdb matches were skewed toward anti-spike CD8 T cell responses.

The V gene's germline CDR1 is SEHNR and CDR2 FQNEAQ (reference sequence). The CDR3 extends over 15 amino acids. With V trimmed by 1 base and J by 6 bases, 6 bases remained unmatched. The sequencing sample was made of whole blood. The TCR sequence derives from an adult who was a healthcare worker with PCR-confirmed SARS-CoV-2 infection or an uninfected control (not recorded which). This chain uses TRBV7-9 with TRBJ2-7, with 10 positions matching TRBD2. CDR3 DNA sequence: TGTGCCAGCAGCTTAGAACTAGCGGGAATAAGCGAGCAGTACTTC. It is translated as CASSLELAGISEQYF.